These 21 T cell receptor beta chains originate from one sample sequenced in a study of shared clonotypes between healthy human individuals. Data came from immunoSEQ multiplex PCR; TCRdb stores just in-frame clones and leaves some out. This table holds hundreds of thousands of clones, about four fifths found once. Sequenced sample: PBMCs. These receptors were taken from a woman aged 40-49 years in good health. Some clones in this sample may be carry-over from other donors' samples.

The chain couples TRBV30 to TRBJ2-7; D is undetermined. The germline V gene encodes CDR1 GTSNPN and CDR2 SVGIG (reference sequence). The V end was cut by 2 bases, the J end by 3 bases, with 17 bases between. This CDR3 spans 15 amino acids. CDR3 bases: TGTGCCTGGAGTCCCCAACGCGGAGCCAACTACGAGCAGTACTTC. Translated, it gives CAWSPQRGANYEQYF.

The rearrangement links TRBV4-2 to TRBJ2-1; 7 nucleotides agree with TRBD2. V shed 1 base, J shed 5 bases, and the junction held 8 bases outside the gene matches. CDR3 length: 16 residues. Germline lookup yields CDR1 LGHNA and CDR2 YNFKEQ. The CDR3 protein is CASSQVPPGGHNEQFF. The CDR3, as DNA: TGTGCCAGCAGCCAAGTTCCCCCGGGAGGCCACAATGAGCAGTTCTTC.

This clone was picked up a small number of times. The V and J genes are TRBV7-8 and TRBJ1-5; possible D gene TRBD1, 5 bases. V gave up 0 bases and J gave up 3 bases, with 9 bases separating them. The CDR3 has 15 amino acids. Germline lookup yields CDR1 SGHVS and CDR2 FQNEAQ. The CDR3 loop reads CASSLATGDNQPQHF. The CDR3 DNA reads as TGTGCCAGCAGCTTAGCGACGGGGGACAATCAGCCCCAGCATTTT.

The chain employs TRBV7-3 and TRBJ2-2, with TRBD2 identical over 11 bases. Trimming removed 5 bases from V and 5 bases from J; junction bases left unmatched: 7. Looked up from germline, CDR1 is SGHTA and CDR2 is FQGTGA. There are 16 residues in the CDR3. This CDR3 reads CASSRNLAGGTGELFF. The CDR3 coding sequence is TGTGCCAGCAGCCGCAACCTAGCGGGAGGTACCGGGGAGCTGTTTTTT.

Here the CDR3 DNA reads TGTGCCAGCTCAAGACAGGACGCGAACACCGGGGAGCTGTTTTTT. Its protein product is CASSRQDANTGELFF. The chain links TRBV18 to TRBJ2-2; perhaps TRBD1 as D (6 bases). V gave up 5 bases and J gave up 0 bases, with 10 bases separating them. The CDR3 has 15 amino acids. Looked up from germline, CDR1 is KGHSH and CDR2 is LQKENI.

This clone was observed a few times. The chain links TRBV9 to TRBJ2-2; 7 bases map to TRBD1. CDR3 size: 13 residues. Losses at the gene ends were 5 bases for V and 6 bases for J; bases not matched to a gene: 4. CDR1 and CDR2 (germline): SGDLS, YYNGEE. The CDR3 protein is CASRSTGAGELFF. The CDR3 DNA reads TGTGCCAGCAGGTCAACAGGGGCCGGGGAGCTGTTTTTT.

The chain has TRBV28 and TRBJ2-5, with D perhaps matching TRBD2 (8 bases). Trimming stripped 5 bases from V and 3 bases from J, with 19 bases between. This CDR3 contains 16 residues. Germline V gives CDR1 MDHEN, CDR2 SYDVKM. As DNA, the CDR3 is TGTGCCAGCAGTCCACAGGGGAGACTAGCGAAAGAGACCCAGTACTTC. Its protein product is CASSPQGRLAKETQYF.

The chain employs TRBV2 and TRBJ1-1; D gene unclear. From germline, CDR1 is SNHLY and CDR2 FYNNEI. CDR3 length: 14 amino acids. The germline V and J ends were trimmed by 7 bases and 7 bases, with 19 bases remaining between them. The CDR3, as DNA: TGTGCCAGCATAAGATCGGAACAGACAAATGAAGCTTTCTTT. Protein: CASIRSEQTNEAFF.

The V gene is TRBV19, the J gene TRBJ1-1, with TRBD1 matching over 11 bases. Unmatched junction bases numbered 6, after V lost 6 bases and J lost 3 bases. The CDR3 consists of 15 residues. Germline V gene lookup returns CDR1 LNHDA and CDR2 SQIVND (reference sequence). The CDR3 DNA reads as TGTGCCAGTAGGAGGACAGGGGGCCTTGACACTGAAGCTTTCTTT. The encoded protein is CASRRTGGLDTEAFF.

The CDR3 DNA reads as TGTGCCAGCAGCTCCTTGAGGCAGTCGAACACCGGGGAGCTGTTTTTT. Amino acids: CASSSLRQSNTGELFF. The V gene is TRBV7-8, the J gene TRBJ2-2; D is ambiguous. Germline V gene sequence: CDR1 SGHVS, CDR2 FQNEAQ. V lost 4 bases, J lost 0 bases, and 12 bases lay in between. CDR3 size: 16 residues. The variable domain in full, completed from reference TRBV7-8 and TRBJ2-2, reads GAGVSQSPRYKVAKRGQDVALRCDPISGHVSLFWYQQALGQGPEFLTYFQNEAQLDKSGLPSDRFFAERPEGSVSTLKIQRTQQEDSAVYLCASSSLRQSNTGELFFGEGSRLTVL.

The V call is TRBV6-5, the J call TRBJ2-1, with TRBD2 identical over 12 bases. Germline V gene lookup returns CDR1 MNHEY and CDR2 SVGAGI. V lost 5 bases to trimming and J lost 6 bases; unmatched junction nucleotides: 5. The CDR3 runs 15 residues. Here the CDR3 DNA reads TGTGCCAGCAGTAGAGCTAGCGGGAGGGCCAATGAGCAGTTCTTC. This gives the protein CASSRASGRANEQFF.

With respect to this clone: A junction boundary mismatches the germline segment, possibly from a read error. The chain uses TRBV19 and TRBJ2-1; 8 positions match TRBD2. Germline V gene data show CDR1 as LNHDA and CDR2 as SQIVND (reference sequence). This CDR3 contains 12 residues. The CDR3 DNA follows: TGTGCCAGTAGGATAGCGGGATATGAGCAGTTCTTC. It translates to CASRIAGYEQFF. The variable domain in full, with the rest retrieved from reference TRBV19 and TRBJ2-1, is DGGITQSPKYLFRKEGQNVTLSCEQNLNHDAMYWYRQDPGQGLRLIYYSQIVNDFQKGDIAEGYSVSREKKESFPLTVTSAQKNPTAFYLCASRIAGYEQFFGPGTRLTVL.

A word on this clone: At one end, the junction sequence differs from germline, possibly due to a read error. The chain combines TRBV6-5 with TRBJ1-1; D is ambiguous. From germline, CDR1 is MNHEY and CDR2 SVGAGI. This CDR3 has 14 amino acids. CDR3 sequence: CASSYSSENAEAFF. The CDR3 DNA follows: TGTGCCAGCAGTTACTCATCCGAGAACGCTGAAGCTTTCTTT.

This clone has only one observation. CDR3 in amino acids: CASSQDRGDSPLHF. The CDR3 region has the DNA TGTGCCAGCAGCCAAGACAGGGGAGATTCACCCCTCCACTTT. The V gene is TRBV6-1, the J gene TRBJ1-6; 8 bases match TRBD1. Looked up from germline, CDR1 is MNHNS and CDR2 is SASEGT. V shed 6 bases, J shed 8 bases, and the junction held 6 bases outside the gene matches. This CDR3 region has 14 residues.

The CDR3 DNA follows: TGTGCCAGCAGGCTCGGAACCTACGAGCAGTACTTC. This sequence encodes CASRLGTYEQYF. V and J are TRBV25-1 and TRBJ2-7; D is ambiguous. The length of the CDR3 is 12 residues. Trimming cost V 6 bases and J 2 bases, with 8 bases left between them. In germline, CDR1 is MGHDK, CDR2 SYGVNS.

The genes are TRBV4-2 and TRBJ1-3; D is unclear. CDR1 is LGHNA and CDR2 is YNFKEQ in the germline V gene. This CDR3 spans 15 amino acids. With 0 bases removed from V and 0 bases from J, the gap between germline ends came to 6 bases. The DNA for the CDR3 is TGTGCCAGCAGCCAAGAGTTCGTCTCTGGAAACACCATATATTTT. Translating gives CASSQEFVSGNTIYF.

The J gene is TRBJ1-5, the V gene TRBV15; 7 nucleotides match TRBD1. In germline, CDR1 is LNHNV, CDR2 YYDKDF (reference sequence). After removal of 1 base from V and 0 bases from J, the junction contained 9 bases not matched to a gene. This CDR3 region has 18 residues. CDR3 sequence: CATSRADREFYSNQPQHF. For the CDR3, the DNA is TGTGCCACCAGCAGAGCCGACAGGGAATTCTATAGCAATCAGCCCCAGCATTTT.

This chain connects TRBV5-1 to TRBJ1-3; 7 nucleotides agree with TRBD1. There are 16 residues in the CDR3. The V gene's germline CDR1 is SGHRS and CDR2 YFSETQ. Trimming at V came to 4 bases and at J to 0 bases, leaving 7 bases not matched to a gene. The DNA of the CDR3 is TGCGCCAGCAGCCCGGGACAGCCCGGCTCTGGAAACACCATATATTTT. It translates to CASSPGQPGSGNTIYF.

This clone was picked up one time. This chain joins TRBV28 and TRBJ2-3; TRBD2 might be the D (7 bases). CDR1 and CDR2 from the germline V gene are MDHEN and SYDVKM. The CDR3 loop spans 19 amino acids. V was clipped by 6 bases and J by 3 bases, with 28 bases between them. CDR3 in DNA: TGTGCCAGCAGGCGGAGGGAGGGGGGGCGCTTTTATAGGACAGATACGCAGTATTTT. Translation: CASRRREGGRFYRTDTQYF.

This chain connects TRBV10-3 to TRBJ2-3; possibly TRBD1 for D (6 bases). Germline-derived CDR1 and CDR2 are ENHRY and SYGVKD. This CDR3 has 14 residues. V was clipped by 10 bases and J by 2 bases, with 16 bases between them. The CDR3 DNA follows: TGTGCCAAGATGACAGGTAACCACACAGATACGCAGTATTTT. Its translation is CAKMTGNHTDTQYF.

The chain links TRBV30 to TRBJ2-7; TRBD2 aligns across 13 bases. CDR3 size: 15 residues. V trimming: 2 bases; J trimming: 4 bases; junction bases outside the gene matches: 5. Germline assignment: CDR1 GTSNPN and CDR2 SVGIG (reference sequence). CDR3 nucleotides: TGTGCCTGGAGTTTACTAGCGGGAGGGCCTTACGAGCAGTACTTC. It encodes CAWSLLAGGPYEQYF.